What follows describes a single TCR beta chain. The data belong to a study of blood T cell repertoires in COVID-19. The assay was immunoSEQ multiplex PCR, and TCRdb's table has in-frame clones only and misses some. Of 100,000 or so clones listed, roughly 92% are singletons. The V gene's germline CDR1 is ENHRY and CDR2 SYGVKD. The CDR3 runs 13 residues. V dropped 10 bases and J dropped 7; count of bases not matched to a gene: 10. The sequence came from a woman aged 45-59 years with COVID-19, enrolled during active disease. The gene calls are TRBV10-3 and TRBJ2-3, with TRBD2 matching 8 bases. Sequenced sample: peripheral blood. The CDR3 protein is CATQETSGHTQYF. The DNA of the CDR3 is TGTGCCACCCAGGAAACTAGCGGACATACGCAGTATTTT.